The clone carrying this T cell receptor beta chain was seen only a few times. Its antigen is currently unknown. With a J-beta primer mix and a sample-barcoded 5' primer, a second PCR ran about 7 to 12 cycles. From the 5' RACE reads, TCRdb called clonotypes with MiXCR, one entry per CDR3 protein. There are about 970,000 distinct CDR3 sequences in the sample; roughly 51% occur only once, and around a fifth lies in the top ten. Russia was home to the donors, healthy Caucasian individuals aged about 6 to 90. Total RNA, at least 5.5 micrograms per sample, was extracted from PBMCs. The sample originates from a study of blood T cells in healthy people across ages. Regarding the study as a whole: Changes in expanded clonotypes were possibly confounded, as the CMV status of donors was unknown. It was found that TCR beta diversity correlated strongly with the percentage of naive T cells.

The sample was blood. The receptor was derived from a woman aged 60-70 years in good health.

The CDR3 loop reads CASSQDAGSDTQYF. CDR3 nucleotide sequence: TGTGCCAGCAGCCAAGACGCGGGTAGTGATACGCAGTATTTT. The chain is built from TRBV4-2 and TRBJ2-3, with a weak D call TRBD2 (5 bases). Trimming stripped 0 bases from V and 6 bases from J, with 10 bases between. The germline CDR1 and CDR2 sequences are LGHNA and YNFKEQ. The CDR3 totals 14 residues.